One T cell receptor beta chain is described in this entry. It has no known antigen specificity. Qualities for individual bases were not recorded, and no much larger clone is one base off. RNA was extracted using the RNeasy kit, and about 0.5 to 1 microgram was reverse transcribed with random hexamers. The immunoSEQ multiplex PCR assay, which covers 54 Vbeta and 13 Jbeta segments, was used to amplify TCR beta CDR3 regions. To correct PCR amplification bias, a synthetic template baseline was used for both primer optimization and computational correction. The study's own analysis went as follows. Only productive sequences were kept, with reads annotated to V, D and J genes according to IMGT and analyzed in immunoSEQ Analyzer. Clonality was calculated as one minus the Shannon entropy normalized by log2 of the number of productive unique sequences. For each patient and control, public and private clones were evaluated among the 100 most prevalent clones. Clones were defined as Susac-specific if absent from the healthy and MS cohorts, from some 1,000 published viral clones and from other ImmuneACCESS disease sequences. Clones were called with MiXCR by TCRdb after fastp trimmed the public reads at Q25, and only in-frame beta chains were retained. Entries that share a CDR3 protein sequence are merged under the most common genes and DNA. TCRdb, rather than the study authors, made the V and J calls. Present in this sample are roughly 400,000 distinct CDR3 sequences, approximately 89% of which were seen just once. More than 0.09% of the sample rests with the top ten.

The sample belongs to a study of CD8 T cells in Susac syndrome (dated by TCRdb to 2018 to 2020). Regarding the complete study: Repertoire sequencing was used to test whether CD8+ T cell activation and differentiation in Susac syndrome was antigen driven. CD8+ T cell repertoire clonality was compared between some 13 healthy donors, roughly 14 Susac syndrome patients and 15 multiple sclerosis patients. Study-wide conclusions, independent of this receptor: The TCR sequencing and HLA analysis was acknowledged to have included a relatively small number of individuals.

High-throughput TCR beta sequencing profiled peripheral blood CD8+ and CD4+ T cells from healthy donors, Susac syndrome patients and multiple sclerosis patients. The multiple sclerosis controls were treatment-naive patients whose relapsing-remitting disease, either stable or active, fulfilled the revised McDonald criteria. CD8+ TEMRA cells were enriched by FACS, while bulk CD8+ and CD4+ T cells were purified by magnetic negative isolation. Blood was drawn into EDTA tubes, processed within 24 hours, and PBMCs were isolated by density gradient centrifugation. PBMCs intended for TCR sequencing were cryopreserved in liquid nitrogen and were subsequently thawed in a 37 degrees C water bath. The sorted or isolated CD4+, CD8+ and CD8+ TEMRA cells had a purity of 90% or higher. The sequence derives from a human donor with multiple sclerosis. The material sequenced was CD8+ T cells from PBMCs.

The CDR3 region reads CASSRTGGKFF. The DNA sequence reads TGCGCCAGCAGTAGGACAGGGGGCAAGTTCTTC. The chain links TRBV4-1 with TRBJ2-1, and TRBD1 matches 11 of the central bases. The germline V and J ends show losses of 6 bases and 14 bases respectively, and no gene match explains 3 bases of the junction. For CDR1 and CDR2, the germline V gene lists MGHRA and YSYEKL. The CDR3, from cysteine to phenylalanine, totals 11 residues. Only the CDR3 region is kept as DNA, spanning 33 bases read in frame from base 1.